These T cell receptor beta chains were read from a single sample in a study of shared clonotypes between healthy human individuals. Here immunoSEQ multiplex PCR was the method, and the copy in TCRdb shows in-frame clones only, minus some. The sample shows almost 700,000 clones, roughly 94% of them seen only once. The sequenced sample consisted of naive CD8+ T cells sorted from blood. Receptor source: a man aged 25 to 40 in good health. Each CDR3 is given with its conserved first and last residue. A D gene is named only where the DNA matches it firmly. A clone size is listed for some rows: how often the clone was seen (once, few, many), or a class if it is expanded.

clone_size	v_call	j_call	d_call	cdr3_aa	cdr3_nt
few	TRBV27	TRBJ1-2	NA	CASRDLSLGYTF	TGTGCCAGCAGGGACCTGAGTTTAGGCTACACCTTC
NA	TRBV4-1	TRBJ2-7	TRBD2	CASSRLAGYSYEQYF	TGCGCCAGCAGCCGACTAGCGGGTTACTCCTACGAGCAGTACTTC
NA	TRBV28	TRBJ2-3	NA	CASSSPAQQSSSTDTQYF	TGTGCCAGCAGTTCCCCAGCGCAACAATCCTCTAGCACAGATACGCAGTATTTT
NA	TRBV13	TRBJ2-7	NA	CASSFRQDLSYEQYF	TGTGCCAGCAGCTTTCGGCAGGACCTCTCTTACGAGCAGTACTTC
NA	TRBV7-9	TRBJ2-3	NA	CASSRVQSGTDTQYF	TGTGCCAGCAGCAGGGTTCAGTCTGGCACAGATACGCAGTATTTT
once	TRBV5-1	TRBJ1-4	NA	CASSGRLDTGPEKLFF	TGCGCCAGCAGCGGCCGGCTGGACACCGGGCCTGAAAAACTGTTTTTT
NA	TRBV10-3	TRBJ2-2	NA	CAISGRSATGELFF	TGTGCCATCAGTGGTAGGTCGGCAACCGGGGAGCTGTTTTTT
NA	TRBV28	TRBJ1-2	NA	CASQGDYGYTF	TGTGCCAGCCAGGGTGATTATGGCTACACCTTC
NA	TRBV7-8	TRBJ2-7	TRBD1	CASSQTRGFDEQYF	TGTGCCAGCAGCCAAACCAGGGGGTTTGACGAGCAGTACTTC
NA	TRBV4-3	TRBJ2-1	TRBD2	CASSQAGGRARNEQFF	TGCGCCAGCAGCCAAGCGGGCGGGAGGGCCAGAAATGAGCAGTTCTTC
NA	TRBV4-2	TRBJ2-2	TRBD2	CASLGGADTGELFF	TGTGCCAGTCTCGGGGGGGCCGACACCGGGGAGCTGTTTTTT
NA	TRBV28	TRBJ2-5	NA	CASSSPGKRGGRETQYF	TGTGCCAGCAGCTCCCCCGGAAAAAGGGGGGGCAGAGAGACCCAATACTTC
NA	TRBV4-3	TRBJ2-1	TRBD2	CASSSPRPFLAGGANSYNEQFF	TGCGCCAGCAGCAGCCCCCGTCCCTTCCTAGCGGGAGGTGCCAACTCCTACAATGAGCAGTTCTTC
NA	TRBV11-2	TRBJ2-3	NA	CASSPAVYTDTQYF	TGTGCCAGCAGCCCCGCCGTATATACAGATACGCAGTATTTT
once	TRBV27	TRBJ2-7	TRBD1	CASSITGGPSYEQYF	TGTGCCAGCAGTATCACAGGGGGGCCCTCCTACGAGCAGTACTTC
NA	TRBV13	TRBJ2-2	NA	CASSVAGWGLDTGELFF	TGTGCCAGCAGTGTGGCAGGGTGGGGTTTGGACACCGGGGAGCTGTTTTTT
NA	TRBV7-6	TRBJ2-1	NA	CASSLVGGEQFF	TGTGCCAGCAGCTTAGTGGGAGGTGAGCAGTTCTTC
NA	TRBV19	TRBJ1-1	TRBD1	CASSEGQGFTEAFF	TGTGCCAGTAGTGAGGGACAGGGTTTCACTGAAGCTTTCTTT
NA	TRBV20-1	TRBJ2-1	NA	CSALDYNEQFF	TGCAGTGCCCTAGATTACAATGAGCAGTTCTTC
NA	TRBV14	TRBJ2-7	NA	CASKLTPAPEQYF	TGTGCCAGCAAGCTGACCCCCGCTCCCGAGCAGTACTTC
NA	TRBV4-2	TRBJ1-5	NA	CASSQETSGQPQHF	TGTGCCAGCAGCCAAGAAACCAGTGGTCAGCCCCAGCATTTT
NA	TRBV2	TRBJ2-1	NA	CASRAVGSGSYNEQFF	TGTGCCAGCAGGGCGGTGGGTAGCGGTTCCTACAATGAGCAGTTCTTC
NA	TRBV4-1	TRBJ2-7	TRBD2	CASSHRTSGAYEQYF	TGCGCCAGCAGCCACCGGACTAGCGGTGCCTACGAGCAGTACTTC
NA	TRBV29-1	TRBJ2-7	NA	CSVGLGLQGGSYEQYF	TGCAGCGTTGGCCTAGGTCTGCAGGGTGGCTCCTACGAGCAGTACTTC
once	TRBV7-9	TRBJ2-3	TRBD2	CASSKTSGMDPDTQYF	TGTGCCAGCAGCAAGACTAGCGGGATGGATCCAGATACGCAGTATTTT
NA	TRBV18	TRBJ1-1	NA	CASSPVTGTEEAFF	TGTGCCAGCTCACCAGTAACGGGGACTGAAGAAGCTTTCTTT
NA	TRBV20-1	TRBJ2-7	NA	CSARTGYEQYF	TGCAGTGCTAGGACTGGCTACGAGCAGTACTTC
once	TRBV11-2	TRBJ2-7	NA	CASSPNTWGYHEQYF	TGTGCCAGCAGCCCCAATACATGGGGGTACCACGAGCAGTACTTC
NA	TRBV5-5	TRBJ2-1	NA	CASSLEPLQTRMPNEQFF	TGTGCCAGCAGCTTGGAGCCGCTCCAGACAAGGATGCCTAATGAGCAGTTCTTC
NA	TRBV7-9	TRBJ1-1	TRBD1	CASSPRTGKINTEAFF	TGTGCCAGCAGCCCCCGGACAGGGAAGATAAACACTGAAGCTTTCTTT
many	TRBV5-1	TRBJ2-7	NA	CASSLYTGEVYEQYF	TGCGCCAGCAGCTTGTATACGGGAGAGGTCTACGAGCAGTACTTC
NA	TRBV7-8	TRBJ1-2	NA	CASSLVSRQPNYGYTF	TGTGCCAGCAGCTTAGTTTCCAGACAGCCCAACTATGGCTACACCTTC
NA	TRBV11-2	TRBJ2-5	NA	CASSLGRIAGRRFQETQYF	TGTGCCAGCAGCTTGGGACGGATTGCCGGAAGGCGGTTCCAAGAGACCCAGTACTTC
NA	TRBV7-9	TRBJ2-2	NA	CASSLGNTGELFF	TGTGCCAGCAGCTTAGGGAACACCGGGGAGCTGTTTTTT
once	TRBV4-2	TRBJ2-1	TRBD2	CASSQDRTSGPYNEQFF	TGTGCCAGCAGCCAAGACAGAACTAGCGGACCCTACAATGAGCAGTTCTTC
NA	TRBV13	TRBJ2-1	NA	CASSFRQEQFF	TGTGCCAGCAGCTTTAGGCAGGAGCAGTTCTTC